These 2 T cell receptor beta chains were sequenced from one sample in a study of control samples from healthy donors and cancer patients. Data came from immunoSEQ multiplex PCR; TCRdb stores just in-frame clones and leaves some out. The sample's table shows under 200,000 clones. Sequencing was carried out using blood. The receptors here all came from a woman in her 30s in good health.

J is TRBJ1-1 and V is TRBV6-6; 7 bases are shared with TRBD1. The CDR3 totals 16 residues. V shed 3 bases, J shed 4 bases, and the junction held 11 bases outside the gene matches. The germline gives CDR1 MNHNY, CDR2 SVGAGI (reference sequence). The DNA for the CDR3 is TGTGCCAGCAGTTATTATCCGACAGGGATCAGCACTGAAGCTTTCTTT. Translating gives CASSYYPTGISTEAFF.

The chain uses TRBV6-5 and TRBJ1-5; D unresolved. This CDR3 is built from 14 residues. The V end was cut by 10 bases, the J end by 3 bases, with 16 bases between. Germline CDR1 is MNHEY and CDR2 is SVGAGI. The CDR3, as DNA: TGTGCCACTAGGAGGGCTACCCTCAATCAGCCCCAGCATTTT. Translated: CATRRATLNQPQHF.